Below, one T cell receptor (beta chain) is given with its context. Method: immunoSEQ multiplex PCR; TCRdb's copy keeps in-frame clones and lacks some. The sample lists about 120,000 clones; more than 80% were seen once. Time point reported: blood 2 weeks post-SBRT. The treatment denotes: 15 Gy SBRT to primary tumor, nephrectomy 4 weeks later. Radiation-treated patients gave blood at baseline, week 2 and week 4. The V and J ends lost 3 bases and 5 bases, in that order; junction bases with no gene match: 23. In germline, CDR1 is SGDLS, CDR2 YYNGEE. This CDR3 contains 21 residues. This entry is derived from a study of radiation and T cells in renal cell carcinoma.

The sample in question was blood, obtained from a patient whose treatment included radiotherapy and nephrectomy. The J gene is TRBJ2-3, the V gene TRBV9; TRBD1 agrees at 11 bases. This sequence was found in a woman aged 60-70 years with renal cell carcinoma. CDR3 sequence reads: CASSALKGQGAQGRPGDTQYF. The CDR3 nucleotides read TGTGCCAGCAGCGCCCTGAAAGGACAGGGGGCGCAAGGGAGACCTGGAGATACGCAGTATTTT.